The 27 T cell receptor beta chains below all came from one sample that was sequenced in a study of identical twins. TCRdb re-called the 5' RACE reads with MiXCR, one entry per CDR3 protein. Among hundreds of thousands of distinct CDR3 sequences listed, under 25% were seen once. These records were also assigned to another study, of yellow fever vaccine responses in identical twins.

The material sequenced was CD4+ T cells sorted from blood. These receptors all stem from a young woman in good health.

Here the CDR3 reads CASSPLAGGLTGELFF. The CDR3 bases are TGTGCCAGCAGTCCACTAGCGGGAGGGCTTACCGGGGAGCTGTTTTTT. The J gene is TRBJ2-2, the V gene TRBV12-3 or TRBV12-4; 13 bases map to TRBD2. V lost 5 bases, J lost 5 bases, and 5 bases stayed unmatched. The CDR3 has 16 amino acids.

This clonotype occurred a few times. This chain uses TRBV6-1 with TRBJ2-1, with TRBD1 identical over 10 bases. Germline values: CDR1 MNHNS, CDR2 SASEGT. The CDR3 consists of 20 residues. With 2 bases clipped from V and 4 bases from J, the junction kept 17 bases outside the gene matches. CDR3 loop: CASSETIISSDRGTYNEQFF. CDR3 in DNA: TGTGCCAGCAGTGAAACAATAATTTCTTCGGACAGGGGGACATACAATGAGCAGTTCTTC.

V usage is TRBV14 and J usage is TRBJ2-3; a weak D match, TRBD1 (6 bases). Germline assignment: CDR1 SGHDN and CDR2 FVKESK. The CDR3 is 15 residues long. Trimming stripped 4 bases from V and 5 bases from J, with 16 bases between. CDR3 loop: CASSPLERGIDTQYF. The CDR3 coding sequence is TGTGCCAGCAGCCCCCTGGAGAGGGGGATAGATACGCAGTATTTT.

V is TRBV5-1 and J is TRBJ1-2; a weak D match, TRBD1 (6 bases). From germline, CDR1 is SGHRS and CDR2 YFSETQ. The CDR3 spans 15 residues. Between the trimmed V and J ends, which lost 4 bases and 2 bases, there was a span of 15 bases. Here the CDR3 DNA reads TGCGCCAGCAGCCCGAACAGGGTCGGCAACTATGGCTACACCTTC. Protein sequence: CASSPNRVGNYGYTF.

The chain couples TRBV6-1 to TRBJ2-2; 8 bases align to TRBD2. CDR3 length: 15 residues. The trim removed 6 bases at V and 1 base at J, leaving 4 bases unmatched. Germline lookup yields CDR1 MNHNS and CDR2 SASEGT. The CDR3: CASRPTSGNTGELFF. CDR3 coding DNA: TGTGCCAGCAGACCAACTAGCGGGAACACCGGGGAGCTGTTTTTT.

This clonotype was counted only a few times. The chain recombines TRBV12-3 or TRBV12-4 with TRBJ2-2, with 8 bases matching TRBD2. Trimming cost V 10 bases and J 6 bases; bases outside gene matches: 10. There are 14 residues in the CDR3. CDR3 sequence: CATRGGVVSGELFF. The CDR3 nucleotides read TGTGCCACTCGGGGGGGGGTGGTATCCGGGGAGCTGTTTTTT.

This clonotype was seen more than once but under ten times. V is TRBV5-1 and J is TRBJ2-2; 7 bases fit TRBD1. CDR1 SGHRS and CDR2 YFSETQ come from the germline V gene. Trimming removed 4 bases from V and 6 bases from J; junction bases left unmatched: 3. The CDR3 loop spans 13 amino acids. In nucleotides, the CDR3 is TGCGCCAGCAGCGGCGACAGGGCCGGGGAGCTGTTTTTT. It codes for CASSGDRAGELFF.

This clonotype occurred once. The V gene is TRBV7-9, the J gene TRBJ1-4; 9 bases agree with TRBD1. The CDR3 is 14 amino acids. The J segment lost 4 bases and the V segment lost 5 bases, leaving 2 bases of the junction unmatched. Germline V lookup: CDR1 SEHNR, CDR2 FQNEAQ (reference sequence). CDR3 region: CASSRDRDNEKLFF. CDR3 nucleotides: TGTGCCAGCAGCCGGGACAGGGATAATGAAAAACTGTTTTTT.

This clonotype has more than one count but fewer than ten. The chain employs TRBV19 and TRBJ1-5; D not resolved. Per the germline V gene, CDR1 is LNHDA and CDR2 is SQIVND (reference sequence). The length of the CDR3 is 15 residues. V dropped 0 bases and J dropped 7 bases, with 13 bases sitting between them. This CDR3 is CASSIDRRVWQPQHF. The CDR3 DNA follows: TGTGCCAGTAGTATAGATCGAAGGGTGTGGCAGCCCCAGCATTTT.

The V call is TRBV12-3 or TRBV12-4, the J call TRBJ2-7; D perhaps matches TRBD1 (6 bases). The CDR3 totals 14 residues. Between the trimmed V and J ends, which lost 8 bases and 4 bases, there was a span of 18 bases. The CDR3 nucleotides read TGTGCCAGCCGGAGAGCAGGGGACCGGTACGAGCAGTACTTC. Translated, it gives CASRRAGDRYEQYF.

The rearrangement uses TRBV7-9 and TRBJ2-1; D is possibly TRBD1 or TRBD2 (5 bases each). The CDR3 loop spans 15 amino acids. V dropped 5 bases and J dropped 4 bases, with 15 bases sitting between them. Germline V gene lookup returns CDR1 SEHNR and CDR2 FQNEAQ (reference sequence). The CDR3 nucleotides are TGTGCCAGCAGCACCCCCGGGACCGATTACAATGAGCAGTTCTTC. Its protein product is CASSTPGTDYNEQFF.

The CDR3: CASSVRLAGIHNEQFF. The CDR3 coding sequence is TGTGCCAGCAGCGTTCGACTAGCGGGAATCCACAATGAGCAGTTCTTC. The chain joins TRBV11-2 to TRBJ2-1; TRBD2 matches at 11 bases. The CDR3 is made up of 16 amino acids. V was clipped by 5 bases and J by 5 bases; unmatched bases: 8. Germline V gene data show CDR1 as SGHAT and CDR2 as FQNNGV.

This chain joins TRBV5-6 and TRBJ2-1; 8 bases fit TRBD2. CDR3 size: 16 residues. Germline trimming cut 0 bases from V and 9 bases from J; bases unmatched to any gene: 11. Germline-derived CDR1 and CDR2 are SGHDT and YYEEEE. The CDR3 DNA follows: TGTGCCAGCAGCTTGGAATACCGGGAGGGCCAGAGTGAGCAGTTCTTC. Translating gives CASSLEYREGQSEQFF.

This clonotype was detected a few times. The chain joins TRBV20-1 to TRBJ2-1, with D perhaps matching TRBD1 (6 bases). Germline V gives CDR1 DFQATT, CDR2 SNEGSKA (reference sequence). Trimming removed 0 bases from V and 6 bases from J, with 18 bases in between. CDR3 length equals 16 residues. CDR3 amino acids: CSAREMGAVRGNEQFF. The CDR3 coding sequence is TGCAGTGCTAGAGAAATGGGGGCGGTGAGGGGCAATGAGCAGTTCTTC.

CDR3 sequence reads: CASSLVDGLNYGYTF. The CDR3 DNA is TGCGCCAGCAGCTTGGTTGACGGACTAAACTATGGCTACACCTTC. V and J are TRBV5-1 and TRBJ1-2; no clear D gene. Germline CDR1 is SGHRS and CDR2 is YFSETQ. This CDR3 comprises 15 residues. The V and J ends lost 0 bases and 2 bases respectively, with 11 bases between them. The variable domain in full, with the rest retrieved from reference TRBV5-1 and TRBJ1-2, is KAGVTQTPRYLIKTRGQQVTLSCSPISGHRSVSWYQQTPGQGLQFLFEYFSETQRNKGNFPGRFSGRQFSNSRSEMNVSTLELGDSALYLCASSLVDGLNYGYTFGSGTRLTVV.

This clonotype turned up a few times. The J gene is TRBJ2-3, the V gene TRBV12-3 or TRBV12-4; 13 bases are shared with TRBD2. V shed 5 bases and J 6 bases; nucleotides not matched to a gene: 5. CDR3 length: 15 residues. Here the CDR3 reads CASSTRLAGGDTQYF. The DNA for the CDR3 is TGTGCCAGCAGTACCAGACTAGCGGGGGGCGATACGCAGTATTTT.

The rearrangement uses TRBV12-3 or TRBV12-4 and TRBJ2-1; the match to TRBD1 covers 9 bases. Trimming cost V 6 bases and J 4 bases; bases outside gene matches: 4. The length of the CDR3 is 14 residues. CDR3 coding DNA: TGTGCCAGCAGGGGGACAGGGACATACAATGAGCAGTTCTTC. This gives the protein CASRGTGTYNEQFF.

CDR3 region: CASSFLQLAGVDEQFF. The CDR3 bases are TGTGCCAGCAGCTTTCTCCAACTAGCGGGAGTCGATGAGCAGTTCTTC. J is TRBJ2-1 and V is TRBV7-6, with 11 bases that match TRBD2. The V gene's germline CDR1 is SGHVS and CDR2 FNYEAQ. CDR3 length equals 16 residues. The J segment lost 8 bases and the V segment lost 3 bases, leaving 9 bases of the junction unmatched.

V gene TRBV11-2 combines with J gene TRBJ2-2; D is undetermined. The CDR3 runs 12 residues. Looked up from germline, CDR1 is SGHAT and CDR2 is FQNNGV. Trimming pared 8 bases from V and 4 bases from J, leaving 8 bases between. The DNA for the CDR3 is TGTGCCAGCGCGAAAGGCACCGGGGAGCTGTTTTTT. This translates into CASAKGTGELFF.

There are a few counts of this clonotype. The V call is TRBV7-6, the J call TRBJ2-3, with D uncertain. Trimming took off 5 bases at V and 2 bases at J, with 14 bases between the two ends. CDR3 length: 15 residues. Germline V gene data show CDR1 as SGHVS and CDR2 as FNYEAQ. The CDR3 region has the DNA TGTGCCAGCAGCCCAAGTTCTACACTCACAGATACGCAGTATTTT. Protein sequence: CASSPSSTLTDTQYF.

The chain links TRBV9 to TRBJ2-1, with no clear D. Germline V gene sequence: CDR1 SGDLS, CDR2 YYNGEE. The CDR3 runs to 15 residues. Trimming pared 0 bases from V and 7 bases from J, leaving 14 bases between. CDR3 nucleotide sequence: TGTGCCAGCAGCGTAGGGATAAGCGAAGGGAATGAGCAGTTCTTC. Protein product: CASSVGISEGNEQFF.

Only a few counts were recorded for this clonotype. The rearrangement uses TRBV29-1 and TRBJ2-1, with D perhaps assigned TRBD1 or TRBD2 (5 bases each). V shed 3 bases and J shed 4 bases, with 10 bases lying between them. Germline V gene sequence: CDR1 SQVTM, CDR2 ANQGSEA. The CDR3 extends over 13 amino acids. The CDR3 loop is CSVDGAPYNEQFF. CDR3 coding DNA: TGCAGCGTTGACGGGGCGCCTTACAATGAGCAGTTCTTC.

The chain recombines TRBV3-1 with TRBJ1-1; the D gene is possibly TRBD1 (5 bases). CDR1 and CDR2 from the germline V gene are LGHDT and YNNKEL (reference sequence). The CDR3 consists of 12 residues. V was clipped by 8 bases and J by 6 bases, with 13 bases between them. The CDR3 DNA reads TGTGCCAGCCGGGCAGGACACGCTGAAGCTTTCTTT. Its translation: CASRAGHAEAFF.

The chain combines TRBV24-1 with TRBJ2-7; the match to TRBD1 covers 8 bases. V gave up 2 bases and J gave up 2 bases; unmatched junction bases: 7. The CDR3 has 16 residues. From germline, CDR1 is KGHDR and CDR2 SFDVKD. The DNA for the CDR3 is TGTGCCACCAGTGATTCGCGAGACAGGGGACCCTACGAGCAGTACTTC. This translates into CATSDSRDRGPYEQYF.

This clonotype was observed a handful of times. V is TRBV15 and J is TRBJ2-6; D ambiguous. Trimming left V 0 bases short and J 0 bases short, with 6 bases between. The CDR3 totals 16 residues. Germline CDR1 reads LNHNV; CDR2 reads YYDKDF (reference sequence). CDR3 DNA sequence: TGTGCCACCAGCAGAGATCGAATCTCTGGGGCCAACGTCCTGACTTTC. It is translated as CATSRDRISGANVLTF.

The rearrangement joins TRBV12-3 or TRBV12-4 to TRBJ2-6, with D unresolved. CDR3 length equals 15 residues. V lost 3 bases, J lost 0 bases, and 6 bases lay in between. This CDR3 reads CASSFSYSGANVLTF. The CDR3 DNA is TGTGCCAGCAGTTTTAGTTACTCTGGGGCCAACGTCCTGACTTTC.

This clonotype was found a few times. This chain links TRBV7-2 with TRBJ2-7, with 7 nucleotides matching TRBD2. The CDR3 covers 15 residues. V was pared by 5 bases and J by 1 base, with 8 bases of the junction left unmatched. Germline-derived CDR1 and CDR2 are SGHTA and FQGNSA. As DNA, the CDR3 is TGTGCCAGCAGCCCCCGGACTAGGCTTTCCTACGAGCAGTACTTC. Translated, it gives CASSPRTRLSYEQYF.